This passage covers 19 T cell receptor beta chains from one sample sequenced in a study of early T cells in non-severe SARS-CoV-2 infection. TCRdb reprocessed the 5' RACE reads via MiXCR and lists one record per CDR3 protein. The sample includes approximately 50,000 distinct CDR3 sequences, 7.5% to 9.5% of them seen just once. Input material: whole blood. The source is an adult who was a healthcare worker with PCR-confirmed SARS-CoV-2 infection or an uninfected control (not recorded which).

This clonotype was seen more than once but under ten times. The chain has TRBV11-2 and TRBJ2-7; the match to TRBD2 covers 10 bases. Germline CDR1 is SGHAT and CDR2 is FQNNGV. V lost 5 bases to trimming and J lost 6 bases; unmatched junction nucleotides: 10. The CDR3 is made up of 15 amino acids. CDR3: CASSPALAGATEQYF. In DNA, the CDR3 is TGTGCCAGCAGCCCGGCTCTAGCGGGAGCTACCGAGCAGTACTTC.

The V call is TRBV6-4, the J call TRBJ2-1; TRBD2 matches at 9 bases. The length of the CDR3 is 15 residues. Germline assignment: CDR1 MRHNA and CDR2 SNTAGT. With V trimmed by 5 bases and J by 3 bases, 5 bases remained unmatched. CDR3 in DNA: TGTGCCAGCAGTACGCTAGCGGGGTTCTACAATGAGCAGTTCTTC. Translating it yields CASSTLAGFYNEQFF.

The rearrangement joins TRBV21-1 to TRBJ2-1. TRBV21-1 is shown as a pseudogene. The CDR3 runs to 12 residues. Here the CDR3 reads CARGNAGDEQFF. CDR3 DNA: TGTGCCAGAGGCAACGCCGGAGATGAGCAGTTCTTC.

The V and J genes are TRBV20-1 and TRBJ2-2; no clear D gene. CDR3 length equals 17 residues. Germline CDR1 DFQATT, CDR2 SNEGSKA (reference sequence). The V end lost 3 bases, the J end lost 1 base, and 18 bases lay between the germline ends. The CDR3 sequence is CSASPRLLSQNTGELFF. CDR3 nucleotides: TGCAGTGCTAGCCCTAGGCTTCTGTCCCAGAACACCGGGGAGCTGTTTTTT.

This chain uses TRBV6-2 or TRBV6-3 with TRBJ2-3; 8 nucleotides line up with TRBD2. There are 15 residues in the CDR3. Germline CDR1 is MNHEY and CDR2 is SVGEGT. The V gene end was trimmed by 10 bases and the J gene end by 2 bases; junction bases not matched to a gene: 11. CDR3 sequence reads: CAIRFSLAVTDTQYF. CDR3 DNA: TGTGCCATCCGATTCTCACTAGCGGTCACAGATACGCAGTATTTT.

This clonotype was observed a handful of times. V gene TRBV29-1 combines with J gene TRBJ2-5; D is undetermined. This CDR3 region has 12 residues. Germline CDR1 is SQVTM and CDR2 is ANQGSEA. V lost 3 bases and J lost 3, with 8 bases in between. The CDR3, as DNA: TGCAGCGTTGAGGGCCGAAAAGAGACCCAGTACTTC. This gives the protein CSVEGRKETQYF.

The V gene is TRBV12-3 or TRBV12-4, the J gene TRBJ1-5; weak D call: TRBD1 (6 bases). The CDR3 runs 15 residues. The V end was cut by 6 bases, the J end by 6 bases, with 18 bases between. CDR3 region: CASSPIQGIGQPQHF. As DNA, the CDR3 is TGTGCCAGCAGCCCGATACAGGGTATAGGTCAGCCCCAGCATTTT.

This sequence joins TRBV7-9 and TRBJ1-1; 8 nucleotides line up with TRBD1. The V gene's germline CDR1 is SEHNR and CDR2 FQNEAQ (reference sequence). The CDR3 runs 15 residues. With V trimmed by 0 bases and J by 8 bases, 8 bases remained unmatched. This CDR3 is CASSLAGTGQGEAFF. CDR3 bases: TGTGCCAGCAGCTTAGCGGGGACAGGTCAGGGAGAAGCTTTCTTT.

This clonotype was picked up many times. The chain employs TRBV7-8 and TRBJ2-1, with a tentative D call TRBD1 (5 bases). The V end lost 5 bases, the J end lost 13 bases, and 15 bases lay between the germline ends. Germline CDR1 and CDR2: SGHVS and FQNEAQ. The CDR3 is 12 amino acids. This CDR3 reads CASSPPQGQQFF. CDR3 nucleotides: TGTGCCAGCAGCCCACCGCAGGGTCAACAGTTCTTC.

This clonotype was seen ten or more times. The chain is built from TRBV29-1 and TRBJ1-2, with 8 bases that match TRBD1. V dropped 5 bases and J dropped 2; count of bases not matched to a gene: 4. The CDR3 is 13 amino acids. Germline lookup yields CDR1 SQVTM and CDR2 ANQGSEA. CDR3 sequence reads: CSVRDRRNYGYTF. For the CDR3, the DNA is TGCAGCGTTAGGGACAGGAGGAACTATGGCTACACCTTC.

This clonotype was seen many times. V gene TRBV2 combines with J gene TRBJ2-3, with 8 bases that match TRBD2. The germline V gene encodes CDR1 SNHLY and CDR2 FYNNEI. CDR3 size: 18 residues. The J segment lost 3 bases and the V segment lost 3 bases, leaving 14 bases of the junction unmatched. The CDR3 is CASSEGGRPPYGTDTQYF. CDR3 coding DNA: TGTGCCAGCAGTGAGGGCGGGAGGCCCCCTTACGGAACAGATACGCAGTATTTT.

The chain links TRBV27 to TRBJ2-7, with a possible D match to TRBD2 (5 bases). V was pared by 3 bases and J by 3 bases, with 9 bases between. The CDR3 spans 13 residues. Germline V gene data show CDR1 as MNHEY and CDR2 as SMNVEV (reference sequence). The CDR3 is CASSLDGGYEQYF. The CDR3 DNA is TGTGCCAGCAGTTTGGACGGAGGCTACGAGCAGTACTTC.

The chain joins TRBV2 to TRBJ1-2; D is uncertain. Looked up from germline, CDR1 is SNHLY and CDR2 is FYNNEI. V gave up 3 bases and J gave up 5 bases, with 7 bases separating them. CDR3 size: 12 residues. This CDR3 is CASSEDGYGYTF. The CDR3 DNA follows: TGTGCCAGCAGTGAGGACGGGTATGGCTACACCTTC. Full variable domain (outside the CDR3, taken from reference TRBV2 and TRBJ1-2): EPEVTQTPSHQVTQMGQEVILRCVPISNHLYFYWYRQILGQKVEFLVSFYNNEISEKSEIFDDQFSVERPDGSNFTLKIRSTKLEDSAMYFCASSEDGYGYTFGSGTRLTVV.

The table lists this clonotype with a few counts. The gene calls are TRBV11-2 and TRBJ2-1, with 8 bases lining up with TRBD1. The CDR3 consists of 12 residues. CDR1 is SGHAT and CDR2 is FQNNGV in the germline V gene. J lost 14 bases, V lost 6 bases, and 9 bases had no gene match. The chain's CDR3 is CASSPPQGAKFF. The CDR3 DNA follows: TGTGCCAGCAGTCCTCCTCAGGGGGCGAAGTTCTTC.

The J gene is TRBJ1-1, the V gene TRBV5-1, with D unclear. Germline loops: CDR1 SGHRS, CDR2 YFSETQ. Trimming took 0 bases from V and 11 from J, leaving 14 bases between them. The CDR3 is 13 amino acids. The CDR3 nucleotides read TGCGCCAGCAGCTTGGTGTCGGAGCAGAGGGCTTTCTTT. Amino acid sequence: CASSLVSEQRAFF.

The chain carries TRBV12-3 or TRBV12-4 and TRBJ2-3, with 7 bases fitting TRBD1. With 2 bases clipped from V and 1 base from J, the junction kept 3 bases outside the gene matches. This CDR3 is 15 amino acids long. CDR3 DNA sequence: TGTGCCAGCAGTTTAAGAGGACAGGGCACAGATACGCAGTATTTT. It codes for CASSLRGQGTDTQYF.

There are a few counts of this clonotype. The CDR3, as DNA: TGTGCCAGCACTCTCGAGGGATCGGATACGCAGTATTTT. This translates into CASTLEGSDTQYF. The V gene is TRBV2, the J gene TRBJ2-3; D possibly corresponds to TRBD2 (5 bases). This CDR3 region has 13 residues. In germline, CDR1 is SNHLY, CDR2 FYNNEI. The germline V and J ends were trimmed by 7 bases and 6 bases, with 14 bases remaining between them.

CDR3 region: CASSLKEAGELFF. CDR3 DNA sequence: TGTGCCAGCAGCTTAAAGGAGGCCGGGGAGCTGTTTTTT. This chain links TRBV7-3 with TRBJ2-2; D is perhaps TRBD2 (5 bases). The CDR3 has 13 residues. The V end lost 1 base, the J end lost 6 bases, and 6 bases lay between the germline ends. Germline CDR1 SGHTA, CDR2 FQGTGA.

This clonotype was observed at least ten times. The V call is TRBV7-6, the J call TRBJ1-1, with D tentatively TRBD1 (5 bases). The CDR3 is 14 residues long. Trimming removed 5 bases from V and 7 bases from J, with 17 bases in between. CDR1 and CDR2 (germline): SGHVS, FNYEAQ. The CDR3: CASSQTGTRDEAFF. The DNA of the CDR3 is TGTGCCAGCAGCCAAACCGGGACGAGAGATGAAGCTTTCTTT. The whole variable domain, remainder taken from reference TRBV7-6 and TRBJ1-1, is GAGVSQSPRYKVTKRGQDVALRCDPISGHVSLYWYRQALGQGPEFLTYFNYEAQQDKSGLPNDRFSAERPEGSISTLTIQRTEQRDSAMYRCASSQTGTRDEAFFGQGTRLTVV.